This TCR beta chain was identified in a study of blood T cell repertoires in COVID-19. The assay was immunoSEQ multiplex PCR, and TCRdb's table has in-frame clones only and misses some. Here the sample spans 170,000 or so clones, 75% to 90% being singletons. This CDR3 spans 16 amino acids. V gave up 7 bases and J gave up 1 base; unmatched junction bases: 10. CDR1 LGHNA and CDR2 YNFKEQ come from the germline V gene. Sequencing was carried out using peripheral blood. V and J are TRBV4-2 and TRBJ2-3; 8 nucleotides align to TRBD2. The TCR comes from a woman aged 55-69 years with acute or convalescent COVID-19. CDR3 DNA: TGTGCCAGCACCCGGGGAGGTAGCGGGGGCACAGATACGCAGTATTTT. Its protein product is CASTRGGSGGTDTQYF.